This TCR beta chain was identified in a study of cytomegalovirus exposure and HLA in healthy donors (dated by TCRdb to 2017 to 2019). Turning to the overall study: In an earlier analysis of under 600 of the donors, approximately 260 Gb of sequence data and about 110 million unique TCR beta sequences from about 190 million T cells were reported. An earlier analysis of 587 of the donors used high-throughput TCR beta sequencing to judge whether each TCR beta V gene segment behaved as functional or pseudogenic. About 300 gigabases of sequencing data and 70 million to 100 million unique TCR sequences were included in an early release covering roughly 700 HLA-typed donors. All discovery cohort repertoires had been generated on a single sequencing platform. In the later analysis, no new phenotypic data were used to find candidate immune exposures; instead, reliance was placed on TCR beta sequences and their occurrence across donors. HLA typing included class I and class II loci at four-digit resolution. A handful of DR-DQ haplotypes were handled as single units for association and clustering because linkage in the cohort was strong. Using immunosequencing, the study profiled T cell repertoires from 666 subjects and related those repertoires to cytomegalovirus serostatus. On average, around 240,000 unique TCR beta nucleotide sequences were sequenced per donor among 398 genotyped donors of the cohort, with around 19% of those sequences being non-productive. In a later analysis, previously published TCR beta repertoires from more than 500 donors were re-analyzed and high-resolution HLA genotyping was added so that TCR occurrence patterns could be studied. In addition to the first cohort of around 670 subjects, a separate validation cohort of 130 or so different subjects was used. High-throughput TCR immunosequencing, statistical association of individual TCRs with disease status, and machine learning were combined to predict cytomegalovirus infection status. The number of donors typed differed by locus, with roughly 620-640 for A, B, C, DRB1 and DQB1, 522 for DQA1, over 600 for DPA1, and some 440 for DPB1. Donor age, sex, ethnicity and CMV serostatus were collected together with the repertoire data. Of the approximately 400 genotyped donors, less than 85% were placed in the genetic ancestry cluster associated with self-reported Caucasian donors. The aim of the study was to test whether cataloging public T cell receptors could identify signatures of past pathogen exposure. In a later genetic analysis, genome-wide SNP genotypes for about three fifths of the roughly 670 donors were used, and that subset was treated as a discovery cohort. Overall study results and their limits: Only TCR beta chains were sequenced in this cohort, and the absence of alpha or paired-chain data limited detectable features. Because counts were too low, seventeen rarely observed V segments, including chromosome 9 orphons, were left out of the earlier analysis of approximately 500 of the donors. According to a later analysis, most CMV-associated TCR beta chains appeared to be HLA-restricted, and the HLA associations seemed to be driven largely by CMV exposure. Presence/absence analyses assumed roughly uniform sequencing depth across donors, an assumption that may not hold. The sequencing pipeline was judged likely to have produced a cluster of highly shared sequence variants as a technical artifact. Because HLA typing was unavailable for some donors at each locus, only the typed subset was used in association tests. A further reported finding was that TCR beta sequences accurately predicted the HLA-A and HLA-B alleles for most subjects in the first cohort. The authors suggested that the approach could potentially be extended to other disease states and immunological phenotypes. In a later analysis, HLA-associated TCR beta chains showed more clonal expansion and lower generation probabilities than non-associated chains that were equally common. While some public TCRs were present in many individuals, most TCR sequences turned up only very rarely across donors. The only immune exposure information available for the cohort was CMV serostatus. In a later genetic analysis, fewer N-insertions in productive TCRs were reported among donors in an Asian-associated ancestry cluster than the roughly 700-donor mean. The classifier was reported to diagnose cytomegalovirus status with high specificity and sensitivity in both the original cohort and the validation cohort. An association between a missense DCLRE1C variant and V-gene and J-gene trimming of TCR beta chains was found in a later genetic analysis and replicated in an independent cohort. At a false discovery rate of 0.05, a later analysis linked under 20,000 TCR beta sequences to specific HLA alleles. An earlier analysis of around 600 of the donors showed that most TCR beta V segments appeared in productive rearrangements either about 87% or about 30% of the time, which broadly matched IMGT annotations. Some IMGT-functional V segments, including TRBV6-2 and TRBV6-3, could not be told apart with the 87-base-pair reads, so those segments were excluded. A total of 164 TCR beta chains were listed by the study as associated with cytomegalovirus. When HLA alleles, especially DR and DQ, strongly co-occurred, TCR associations were difficult to assign to individual alleles. In vitro tests confirmed that a few of the cytomegalovirus-associated TCR beta chains recognize cytomegalovirus antigens. Linkage disequilibrium might explain the correlated functional status among segregating V segments, but an unknown experimental factor could not be excluded. In a later analysis, several top co-occurrence clusters were reported to appear linked to parvovirus B19, influenza, CMV and Epstein-Barr virus. According to a later analysis, TCR association rates differed among HLA loci, with DRB1 alleles showing the most associated TCRs and HLA-C alleles showing the fewest.

In the case of this clone: Its recognized antigen is unknown.

Library prep was done by the immunoSEQ multiplex PCR assay. For the multiplex PCR, a mixture combining 60 forward primers for TCR Vbeta segments and 13 reverse primers for TCR Jbeta segments was used. The CDR3 region of rearranged TCR beta genes was amplified from genomic DNA with a multiplex PCR assay. On the Illumina HiSeq System, the amplified TCR beta libraries were sequenced as 87-base-pair reads. In the source study's methods: A later analysis tallied about 77 million unique TCR beta chains across the 600 to 700 repertoires, and roughly 11 million of those chains were shared by two or more donors. Raw reads were error-corrected and collapsed into unique sequences by a nearest-neighbor algorithm in which closely related sequences were merged to remove PCR and sequencing errors. V, D and J gene segments were assigned by aligning CDR3 sequences to IMGT reference sequences. For a sequence to be retained, a match of at least six nucleotides to both a V gene segment and a J gene segment was required. Rearrangements were classified as productive when the CDR3 lacked stop codons and remained in frame with V and J, and all other rearrangements were classified as non-productive. Following IMGT convention, CDR3 was defined as the stretch from the second conserved V-encoded cysteine up to the conserved J-encoded phenylalanine. In an earlier analysis of around 540 of the donors, sequences lacking an unambiguous match to a single V gene segment were excluded. An earlier analysis of fewer than 750 of the donors called V segments functional above 56.7% productive rearrangements and segregating when the between-donor standard deviation exceeded 5%. A statistical classification framework was built to diagnose cytomegalovirus status from the catalog of TCR beta chain sequences. V and J gene assignment, in a later analysis, came from comparing TCR nucleotide sequences with IMGT/GENE-DB human TR gene sequences. The TCRdist pipeline was used in a later analysis to assign CDR3 sequences and most-parsimonious VDJ recombination scenarios. In a later analysis, each TCR beta chain was defined by its CDR3 amino acid sequence together with its V-gene family, and reads lacking a unique V-gene family were excluded. In a later analysis, nearly 600 highly shared, low-generation-probability nucleotide sequences were removed to address suspected cross-contamination and a sequencing artifact. For each public chain, a later analysis derived a clonal expansion index from normalized ranks of inferred template counts within each repertoire. In a later analysis, generation probabilities were computed with a VDJ recombination model fitted to out-of-frame rearrangements, and the resulting probabilities were checked against IGoR. Hypergeometric tests were used in a later analysis to score TCR-TCR, TCR-HLA and TCR-CMV co-occurrence, with a repertoire-size bias correction applied to the TCR pairs. In a later analysis, false discovery rates were estimated by permuting HLA or CMV assignments 20 times. In a later analysis, co-occurring TCRs were grouped using DBSCAN, with TCRdist sequence similarity added in when clustering inside HLA-allele-positive subsets. For co-occurrence clustering, repertoires with fewer than 30,000 or more than 120,000 public chains were excluded, along with five repertoires with anomalous nucleotide sharing. This is the immuneACCESS table as TCRdb keeps it, with only in-frame sequences that have V and J called. A part of the clones is gone; compared with another copy, unresolved V genes explain less than half, and the rest is unexplained. Clone size and the V and J calls come from that table; the DNA yielded D and trimming. The sample table gives 150,000 to 200,000 clones. 0.65% to 0.9% of the sample is taken by the ten largest.

The germline V and J ends show losses of 0 bases and 1 base respectively, and no gene match explains 2 bases of the junction. Reading the germline V gene gives CDR1 SGHRS and CDR2 YFSETQ. The CDR3, cysteine through phenylalanine, is 15 amino acids long. Solely the CDR3 DNA is kept, with 45 bases framed from the first base. The cohort was made up of about 670 healthy bone marrow donors. Cohort members were all nominally healthy when sampled, although unrecorded immune exposures were likely present. The donor tested CMV seropositive, placing the donor among the approximately 290 seropositive members of the cohort. A peripheral blood sample was collected from each donor, and TCR beta sequencing was performed on peripheral blood mononuclear cells. Genomic DNA extraction from the blood cell samples was performed with the Qiagen DNeasy Blood Extraction Kit.

The sequenced sample was PBMCs. The sequence was collected from a woman younger than 35 in good health and CMV-seropositive. Recombination linked TRBV5-1 to TRBJ2-3, and 7 bases in between align with TRBD2. CDR3 region: CASSLGDYGTDTQYF. The nucleotides read TGCGCCAGCAGCTTGGGGGACTACGGCACAGATACGCAGTATTTT.